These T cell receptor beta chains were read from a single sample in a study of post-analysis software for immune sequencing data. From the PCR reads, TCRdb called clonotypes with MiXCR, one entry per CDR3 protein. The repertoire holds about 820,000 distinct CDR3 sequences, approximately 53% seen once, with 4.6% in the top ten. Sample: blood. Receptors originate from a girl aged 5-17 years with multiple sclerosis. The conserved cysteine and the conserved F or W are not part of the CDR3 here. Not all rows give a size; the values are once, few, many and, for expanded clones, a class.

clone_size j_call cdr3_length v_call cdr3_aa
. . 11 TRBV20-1 SATLAGAHEQY
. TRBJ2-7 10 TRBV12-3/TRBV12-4 ASQGPSYEQY
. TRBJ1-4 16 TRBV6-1 ASTSTGGQRGGSEKLF
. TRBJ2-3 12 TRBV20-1 SASLAGGLDTQY
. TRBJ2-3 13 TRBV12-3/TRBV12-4 ASSFLAGPGGTQY
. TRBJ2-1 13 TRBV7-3 ASSLTVSGRNEQF
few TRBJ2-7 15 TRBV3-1 ASGGVLAGSSSYEQY
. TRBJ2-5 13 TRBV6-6 ASRGTSGTLETQY
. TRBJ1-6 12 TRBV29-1 SVGVGTGDSPLH
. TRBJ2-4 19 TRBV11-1 ASSLNPRDRPRKGAKNIQY
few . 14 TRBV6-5 ASSSLGQGARSEQY
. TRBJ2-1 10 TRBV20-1 SASRTPREQF
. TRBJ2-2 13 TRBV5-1 ASSFAGAGTGELF
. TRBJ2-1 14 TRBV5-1 ASSLDGSGGYNEQF
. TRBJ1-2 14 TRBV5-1 ASSLSRDSFNYGYT
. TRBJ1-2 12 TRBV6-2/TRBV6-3 ASSWGDRGYGYT
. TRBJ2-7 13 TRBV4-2 ASSQSDLFLDEQY
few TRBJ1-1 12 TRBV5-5 ASTPGDMNTEAF
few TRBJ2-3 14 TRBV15 ATRKVRDFLTDTQY
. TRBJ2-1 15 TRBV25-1 ASSGPLRDRGHNEQF
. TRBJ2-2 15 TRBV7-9 ASSISAGTGNTGELF
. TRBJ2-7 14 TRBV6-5 ASSYSWDRVFYEQY
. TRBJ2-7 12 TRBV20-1 SARNPRGTYEQY
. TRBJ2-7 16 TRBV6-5 ASSYGGSGTGFDYEQY
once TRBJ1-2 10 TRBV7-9 ASSFEGTGYT
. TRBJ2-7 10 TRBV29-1 SVLRGSYEQY
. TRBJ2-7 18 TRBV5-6 ASSLMKGRTSGILNYEQY
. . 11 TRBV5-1 ASRATYKETQY
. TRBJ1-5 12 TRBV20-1 SASIDRSNQPQH
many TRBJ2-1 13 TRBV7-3 ASSLGAGSYNEQF
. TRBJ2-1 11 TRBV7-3 ASSVTSGGEQF
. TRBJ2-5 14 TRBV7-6 ASSPLDRENQETQY
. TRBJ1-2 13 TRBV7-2 ASSLGPRGAVGYT
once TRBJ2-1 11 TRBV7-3 ASSLGKWNEQF
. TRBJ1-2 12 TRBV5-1 ASSVDRGIYGYT
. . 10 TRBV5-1 ASSPPSNEQY
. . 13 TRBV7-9 ASSSPPSGKNEQY
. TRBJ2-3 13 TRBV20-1 SARGGTTDTDTQY
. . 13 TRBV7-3 ASSQSSDRGYEQY
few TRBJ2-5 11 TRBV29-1 SVESSDQETQY
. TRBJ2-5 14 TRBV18 ASSPPTSGSGETQY
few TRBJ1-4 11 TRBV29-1 SVGQTTNEKLF
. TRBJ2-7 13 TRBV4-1 ASSQRGTLIYEQY
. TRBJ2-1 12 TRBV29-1 SAIGTSSYNEQF
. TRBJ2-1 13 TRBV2 ASSESSGSYNEQF
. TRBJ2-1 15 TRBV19 ASSPRGRIRSYNEQF
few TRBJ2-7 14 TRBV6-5 ASSRSGRPSSYEQY
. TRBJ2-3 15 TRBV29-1 SVEDLPSLGGTDTQY
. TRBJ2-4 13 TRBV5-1 ASSLEGDQTHIQY
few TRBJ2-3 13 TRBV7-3 ASSPSGRAGVTQY
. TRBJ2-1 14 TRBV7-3 ASSLKFEAGVNEQF
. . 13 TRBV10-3 AISESGSSYNEQY
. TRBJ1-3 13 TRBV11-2 ASSTGGGRLMTIY
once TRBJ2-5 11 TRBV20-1 SARGQNRETQY
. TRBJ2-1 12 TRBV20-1 SASSFSSYNEQF
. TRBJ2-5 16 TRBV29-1 SVGKIAGTLLSQETQY
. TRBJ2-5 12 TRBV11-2 AGSLSRRQETQY
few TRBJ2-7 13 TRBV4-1 ASSQALAEYYEQY
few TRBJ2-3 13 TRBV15 ATSRDAWGTDTQY